This T cell receptor beta chain came from a study of vaccination and CD4 T cells after COVID-19. Sequencing of cultured CD4+ T cell DNA used the Oncomine TCR Beta short-read assay. MiXCR was run by TCRdb on the PCR reads, yielding one entry per CDR3 protein. Altogether around 10,000 distinct CDR3 sequences are present, about three quarters being singletons, with the ten largest covering 10%. Per the germline V gene, CDR1 is WSHSY and CDR2 is SAAADI. The CDR3 totals 12 residues. Trimming left V 0 bases short and J 5 bases short, with 2 bases between. Comment on this clonotype: The target antigen is unknown.

Treatment defined: roughly 11-day PBMC culture with coronavirus spike peptide pools or control peptides (ViraFEST assay). The TCR sequence derives from a human donor who had recovered from COVID-19. V and J are TRBV10-2 and TRBJ1-5; D is undetermined. Input material: CD4+ T cells from blood, cultured in vitro. The CDR3 bases are TGCGCCAGCAGTGAGTCGTATCAGCCCCAGCATTTT. Amino acid sequence: CASSESYQPQHF.